The clone carrying this TCR beta chain was observed many times. What it recognizes is unknown. The PBMCs were taken from around 9 ml of fresh peripheral blood. The data stem from a study of T cells in Graves' hyperthyroidism and ophthalmopathy. General study results and limits: A 13 V-J model separated ophthalmopathy from stable hyperthyroidism. The model foresaw ophthalmopathy a median about 6.1 months prior to onset. Blood also held most thyroid clonotypes expanded beyond 0.001.

Amplification of TCR beta CDR3 regions was performed using RNA transcripts as template. Researchers ran a first-round RT-PCR on the TCR CDR3 using the HTBI primer set. Via MiXCR, TCRdb re-called the multiplex PCR reads, giving one row per CDR3 protein. The sample contains 350,000 to 450,000 distinct CDR3 sequences, over 13% of which appear only once. The receptor's source is a man aged 45-60 years with Graves' ophthalmopathy. Sequences were obtained from blood.

The CDR3 sequence is CSASSGLAGAEEQYF. The CDR3 DNA follows: TGCAGTGCTAGTTCCGGACTAGCGGGAGCGGAGGAGCAGTACTTC. V usage is TRBV20-1 and J usage is TRBJ2-7; TRBD2 aligns across 13 bases. The V segment lost 3 bases and the J segment 7 bases; nucleotides outside the gene matches: 9. The CDR3 sequence is 15 residues long. Germline assignment: CDR1 DFQATT and CDR2 SNEGSKA (reference sequence).